This entry lists 30 T cell receptor beta chains sequenced from one sample in a study of T cell responses to AZD1222 COVID-19 vaccine (dated by TCRdb to the early 2020s). Library preparation used the immunoSEQ multiplex PCR assay. The table was pulled from immuneACCESS by TCRdb, which kept in-frame rearrangements only. Such tables lose some clones; where checked, under half of the loss comes from unresolved V genes, and the rest has no known cause. In this sample the table shows 150,000 to 200,000 clones, about 91% of which occur a single time. The ten largest clones capture 1.1% of the sample. What the time point label conveys for this sample: about 28 days (+/-7) after the second vaccine dose. The sample consisted of peripheral blood, taken 28 days after the second AZD1222 dose. The receptors derive from an adult who received the AZD1222 COVID-19 vaccine.

The V and J genes are TRBV18 and TRBJ1-4; no definite D call. The V end lost 3 bases, the J end lost 4 bases, and 12 bases lay between the germline ends. There are 15 residues in the CDR3. Germline lookup yields CDR1 KGHSH and CDR2 LQKENI. The CDR3 nucleotides are TGTGCCAGCTCACCTAGGCCCACCCTTAATGAAAAACTGTTTTTT. Its translation: CASSPRPTLNEKLFF.

The V call is TRBV7-2, the J call TRBJ2-1, with a tentative D call TRBD2 (6 bases). V gave up 2 bases and J gave up 2 bases, with 13 bases separating them. CDR1 and CDR2 from the germline V gene are SGHTA and FQGNSA. There are 16 residues in the CDR3. CDR3: CASSLLALGAYNEQFF. The CDR3 DNA follows: TGTGCCAGCAGCTTACTAGCGCTGGGGGCCTACAATGAGCAGTTCTTC. The whole variable domain, filled in from reference TRBV7-2 and TRBJ2-1, reads GAGVSQSPSNKVTEKGKDVELRCDPISGHTALYWYRQSLGQGLEFLIYFQGNSAPDKSGLPSDRFSAERTGGSVSTLTIQRTQQEDSAVYLCASSLLALGAYNEQFFGPGTRLTVL.

The J gene is TRBJ2-3, the V gene TRBV24-1; D gene uncertain. Per the germline V gene, CDR1 is KGHDR and CDR2 is SFDVKD. This CDR3 comprises 12 residues. The germline V and J ends were trimmed by 3 bases and 4 bases, with 4 bases remaining between them. As DNA, the CDR3 is TGTGCCACCAGTGATCCTGCAGATACGCAGTATTTT. Translated, it gives CATSDPADTQYF.

J is TRBJ2-5 and V is TRBV11-2; TRBD1 or TRBD2 may be the D gene (5 bases each). With 4 bases removed from V and 8 bases from J, the gap between germline ends came to 14 bases. The CDR3 loop spans 13 amino acids. Germline assignment: CDR1 SGHAT and CDR2 FQNNGV. The CDR3 is CASSSPKGRTQYF. The CDR3, as DNA: TGTGCCAGCAGCTCACCCAAGGGGAGAACCCAGTACTTC.

The chain couples TRBV3-1 (or the pseudogene TRBV3-2) to TRBJ1-1; D unclear. CDR3 size: 14 residues. Germline V gene sequence: CDR1 LGHDT, CDR2 YNNKEL (reference sequence). Trimming removed 1 base from V and 8 bases from J, with 14 bases in between. CDR3 in amino acids: CASSQAGHGLEAFF. For the CDR3, the DNA is TGTGCCAGCAGCCAAGCGGGTCACGGGTTAGAAGCTTTCTTT.

The V call is TRBV27, the J call TRBJ1-5; no definite D call. The CDR3 extends over 13 amino acids. The V and J ends lost 3 bases and 7 bases respectively, with 10 bases between them. CDR1 and CDR2 from the germline V gene are MNHEY and SMNVEV (reference sequence). The CDR3 DNA sequence: TGTGCCAGCAGTTTCGGTCCGGGGCAGCCCCAGCATTTT. This gives the protein CASSFGPGQPQHF.

Comments on this clone: At one boundary the junction diverges from the germline segment, which might be a read error. CDR3: CASREGGTGELFF. CDR3 bases: TGTGCCAGCAGGGAAGGGGGCACCGGGGAGCTGTTTTTT. The chain recombines TRBV2 with TRBJ2-2; weak D call: TRBD1 (6 bases). This CDR3 is built from 13 residues. Germline V gene lookup returns CDR1 SNHLY and CDR2 FYNNEI.

The chain combines TRBV18 with TRBJ1-3; D unclear. CDR1 is KGHSH and CDR2 is LQKENI in the germline V gene. Trimming removed 1 base from V and 0 bases from J, with 16 bases in between. This CDR3 has 18 residues. The CDR3 protein is CASSPRSGSESSGNTIYF. Here the CDR3 DNA reads TGTGCCAGCTCACCACGCTCGGGCAGCGAATCCTCTGGAAACACCATATATTTT.

The chain has TRBV7-9 and TRBJ1-1, with D maybe TRBD1 (6 bases). The V gene's germline CDR1 is SEHNR and CDR2 FQNEAQ (reference sequence). The CDR3 runs to 16 residues. Trimming stripped 5 bases from V and 7 bases from J, with 23 bases between. Here the CDR3 reads CASSPGQFAGEGEAFF. In DNA form, the CDR3 reads TGTGCCAGCAGCCCTGGACAGTTTGCCGGTGAGGGTGAAGCTTTCTTT.

This chain uses TRBV2 with TRBJ1-2; 9 bases are shared with TRBD1. The germline V gene has CDR1 SNHLY and CDR2 FYNNEI. V lost 2 bases, J lost 3 bases, and 7 bases stayed unmatched. This CDR3 spans 16 amino acids. The CDR3 loop is CASSEMDRGADYGYTF. The CDR3 DNA follows: TGTGCCAGCAGTGAAATGGACAGGGGTGCCGACTATGGCTACACCTTC.

This CDR3 is CATSRDDDERLDGYTF. The CDR3 DNA sequence: TGTGCCACCAGCAGAGATGATGATGAAAGGTTAGATGGCTACACCTTC. The genes are TRBV15 and TRBJ1-2; D not resolved. V lost 0 bases and J lost 6, with 17 bases in between. Germline CDR1 LNHNV, CDR2 YYDKDF (reference sequence). This CDR3 is 16 amino acids long.

V is TRBV7-2 and J is TRBJ1-6; D not certain. CDR1 is SGHTA and CDR2 is FQGNSA in the germline V gene. V lost 1 base, J lost 6 bases, and 10 bases lay in between. The CDR3 contains 15 residues. CDR3 loop: CASSLGGRLNSPLHF. CDR3 DNA sequence: TGTGCCAGCAGCTTAGGTGGCAGACTTAATTCACCCCTCCACTTT.

The chain couples TRBV7-9 to TRBJ1-1, with D maybe TRBD1 (5 bases). This CDR3 has 13 amino acids. The germline V and J ends were trimmed by 3 bases and 11 bases, with 16 bases remaining between them. In germline, CDR1 is SEHNR, CDR2 FQNEAQ (reference sequence). The CDR3 loop reads CASSLGPSGEAFF. As DNA, the CDR3 is TGTGCCAGCAGCTTGGGACCGAGCGGTGAGGCTTTCTTT. Supplemented by reference TRBV7-9 and TRBJ1-1, the full variable domain reads DTGVSQNPRHKITKRGQNVTFRCDPISEHNRLYWYRQTLGQGPEFLTYFQNEAQLEKSRLLSDRFSAERPKGSFSTLEIQRTEQGDSAMYLCASSLGPSGEAFFGQGTRLTVV.

This sequence joins TRBV7-8 and TRBJ2-7, with D unresolved. The CDR3 has 14 amino acids. Germline loops: CDR1 SGHVS, CDR2 FQNEAQ. V was pared by 1 base and J by 2 bases, with 9 bases between. The CDR3 bases are TGTGCCAGCAGCTTAGAAGCCCCAGCCTACGAGCAGTACTTC. As protein: CASSLEAPAYEQYF.

This clone showed up just once. V gene TRBV6-5 combines with J gene TRBJ2-1; the D gene is possibly TRBD2 (6 bases). Germline V gives CDR1 MNHEY, CDR2 SVGAGI. V lost 7 bases and J lost 9, with 10 bases in between. This CDR3 comprises 11 residues. CDR3: CASIFGGEQFF. The CDR3, as DNA: TGTGCCAGCATTTTCGGGGGTGAGCAGTTCTTC.

V gene TRBV6-5 combines with J gene TRBJ2-1; 11 bases map to TRBD1. Per germline, CDR1 MNHEY and CDR2 SVGAGI. The CDR3 is made up of 15 amino acids. V shed 6 bases and J 10 bases; nucleotides not matched to a gene: 11. The CDR3 DNA reads as TGTGCCAGCAGCTATCCGAGGGGGACAGGGGGAGAGCAGTTCTTC. Its translation is CASSYPRGTGGEQFF.

The chain uses TRBV2 and TRBJ1-1; weak D call: TRBD1 (6 bases). CDR1 is SNHLY, CDR2 FYNNEI, per germline. Trimming pared 4 bases from V and 0 bases from J, leaving 9 bases between. The CDR3 length is 14 residues. This CDR3 reads CASSVQGMNTEAFF. CDR3 DNA sequence: TGTGCCAGCAGTGTGCAGGGGATGAACACTGAAGCTTTCTTT.

The rearrangement joins TRBV7-9 to TRBJ2-3; D gene uncertain. Germline CDR1 SEHNR, CDR2 FQNEAQ (reference sequence). This CDR3 is 13 amino acids long. Trimming shortened V by 5 bases and J by 6 bases, and 12 bases separated the two germline ends. This CDR3 is CASSSSSRDTQYF. The CDR3 nucleotides read TGTGCCAGCAGCAGTTCGAGCCGGGATACGCAGTATTTT. The variable domain in full, completed from reference TRBV7-9 and TRBJ2-3, reads DTGVSQNPRHKITKRGQNVTFRCDPISEHNRLYWYRQTLGQGPEFLTYFQNEAQLEKSRLLSDRFSAERPKGSFSTLEIQRTEQGDSAMYLCASSSSSRDTQYFGPGTRLTVL.

The count of this clone is one. The chain has TRBV27 and TRBJ1-5; D perhaps matches TRBD1 (5 bases). The CDR3 sequence is 15 residues long. Germline CDR1 and CDR2: MNHEY and SMNVEV (reference sequence). Trimming took off 5 bases at V and 1 base at J, with 12 bases between the two ends. The CDR3 protein is CASSPTRGSNQPQHF. The CDR3 DNA reads TGTGCCAGCAGTCCGACGCGGGGGAGCAATCAGCCCCAGCATTTT.

The rearrangement uses TRBV10-3 and TRBJ2-7, with 12 bases matching TRBD1. This CDR3 region has 14 residues. The V gene's germline CDR1 is ENHRY and CDR2 SYGVKD. Trimming at V came to 7 bases and at J to 4 bases, leaving 5 bases not matched to a gene. The CDR3 sequence is CAIMPGQGAYEQYF. The CDR3 DNA follows: TGTGCCATCATGCCGGGACAGGGGGCTTACGAGCAGTACTTC.

The chain links TRBV12-3 or TRBV12-4 to TRBJ1-2; a possible D gene is TRBD1 (6 bases). V lost 3 bases to trimming and J lost 5 bases, with 10 bases between them. The CDR3 consists of 13 residues. The CDR3 DNA sequence: TGTGCCAGCAGTTTGAACAGGGAGTATGGCTACACCTTC. Encoded protein: CASSLNREYGYTF.

The chain has TRBV5-1 and TRBJ1-2; no firm D call. Germline CDR1 reads SGHRS; CDR2 reads YFSETQ. Trimming took off 3 bases at V and 8 bases at J, with 17 bases between the two ends. The length of the CDR3 is 14 residues. Written as DNA, the CDR3 is TGCGCCAGCAGCTCCGACACCCCGAGCTTGGGCTACACCTTC. Its protein is CASSSDTPSLGYTF.

The rearrangement links TRBV11-2 to TRBJ1-1; maybe TRBD1 (6 bases). This CDR3 spans 16 amino acids. V was shortened by 0 bases and J by 8 bases, with 19 bases between the two germline ends. Germline CDR1 reads SGHAT; CDR2 reads FQNNGV. The CDR3 reads CASSLEYNREAGEAFF. The CDR3 nucleotides are TGTGCCAGCAGCTTAGAATACAACAGGGAAGCAGGGGAAGCTTTCTTT.

This clone was detected a few times. The chain recombines TRBV6-5 with TRBJ1-2; 7 nucleotides align to TRBD1. Per germline, CDR1 MNHEY and CDR2 SVGAGI. The V and J ends lost 4 bases and 0 bases, in that order; junction bases with no gene match: 5. The length of the CDR3 is 15 residues. The CDR3 is CASSSLGTANYGYTF. Here the CDR3 DNA reads TGTGCCAGCAGTTCATTGGGGACAGCTAACTATGGCTACACCTTC.

V gene TRBV3-1 (or the pseudogene TRBV3-2) combines with J gene TRBJ2-1; D remains unclear. The CDR3 extends over 16 amino acids. Germline V gene lookup returns CDR1 LGHDT and CDR2 YNNKEL (reference sequence). The V gene lost 1 base and the J gene lost 6 bases, with 16 bases spanning the gap. CDR3 nucleotide sequence: TGTGCCAGCAGCCAAGTTTTAGGCCCTTACTCCAATGAGCAGTTCTTC. This codes for CASSQVLGPYSNEQFF.

The V gene is TRBV20-1, the J gene TRBJ2-3; either TRBD1 or TRBD2 may supply D (5 bases each). This CDR3 region has 14 residues. Trimming took 3 bases from V and 5 from J, leaving 15 bases between them. Germline lookup yields CDR1 DFQATT and CDR2 SNEGSKA (reference sequence). The chain's CDR3 is CSASPGPSRDTQYF. CDR3 nucleotides: TGCAGTGCTAGTCCGGGGCCATCCCGAGATACGCAGTATTTT.

V usage is TRBV29-1 and J usage is TRBJ1-1; D not certain. Germline values: CDR1 SQVTM, CDR2 ANQGSEA. The V and J ends lost 3 bases and 0 bases respectively, with 5 bases between them. The CDR3 contains 12 residues. The CDR3 region is CSVDGMNTEAFF. CDR3 DNA sequence: TGCAGCGTTGACGGAATGAACACTGAAGCTTTCTTT.

The chain recombines TRBV6-6 with TRBJ1-2; D is uncertain. CDR1 is MNHNY, CDR2 SVGAGI, per germline (reference sequence). CDR3 length: 10 amino acids. Trimming shortened V by 6 bases and J by 6 bases, and 5 bases separated the two germline ends. The CDR3 DNA sequence: TGTGCCAGCAGGCTTCATGGCTACACCTTC. This translates into CASRLHGYTF.

The chain combines TRBV24-1 with TRBJ1-2, with D perhaps TRBD1 (5 bases). This CDR3 region has 13 residues. V lost 2 bases to trimming and J lost 8 bases, with 11 bases between them. Germline V gene lookup returns CDR1 KGHDR and CDR2 SFDVKD. The CDR3 protein is CATSDWGAGGYTF. The CDR3 nucleotides read TGTGCCACCAGTGATTGGGGCGCCGGGGGCTACACCTTC.

This sequence joins TRBV4-1 and TRBJ2-7; perhaps TRBD1 as D (5 bases). The germline V gene has CDR1 MGHRA and CDR2 YSYEKL. The V and J ends lost 3 bases and 0 bases respectively, with 15 bases between them. This CDR3 is 16 amino acids long. The CDR3 DNA is TGCGCCAGCAGCCACGCGAGATCTAGGGGCTCCTACGAGCAGTACTTC. Translated: CASSHARSRGSYEQYF.